Below, 28 T cell receptor beta chains from the same sample are listed, as sequenced in a study of T cells after yellow fever vaccination. TCRdb redid the calling of the 5' RACE reads with MiXCR, one entry per CDR3 protein. The data hold around 310,000 distinct CDR3 sequences, with approximately 3.9% observed a single time. The sequenced sample was PBMCs, obtained on the day of the yellow fever booster vaccination. All receptors derive from a young man who received the YFV17D yellow fever vaccine.

This clonotype was recorded a few times. The V gene is TRBV7-9, the J gene TRBJ2-5; 14 nucleotides align to TRBD2. Germline V gives CDR1 SEHNR, CDR2 FQNEAQ (reference sequence). This CDR3 region has 18 residues. V dropped 5 bases and J dropped 2; count of bases not matched to a gene: 10. The CDR3 sequence: CASSMRTSGGSPQETQYF. CDR3 DNA sequence: TGTGCCAGCAGCATGAGGACTAGCGGGGGGTCCCCACAAGAGACCCAGTACTTC. The full variable domain, in which reference TRBV7-9 and TRBJ2-5 provide the parts outside the CDR3, is DTGVSQNPRHKITKRGQNVTFRCDPISEHNRLYWYRQTLGQGPEFLTYFQNEAQLEKSRLLSDRFSAERPKGSFSTLEIQRTEQGDSAMYLCASSMRTSGGSPQETQYFGPGTRLLVL.

The chain recombines TRBV5-4 with TRBJ2-7, with unresolved D. The V end was cut by 0 bases, the J end by 1 base, with 11 bases between. This CDR3 has 15 amino acids. CDR1 and CDR2 (germline): SGHNT, YYREEE (reference sequence). The CDR3 coding sequence is TGTGCCAGCAGCTTGGCCAAGGTCCCGTCCTACGAGCAGTACTTC. Translation: CASSLAKVPSYEQYF.

The table lists this clonotype with many counts. V usage is TRBV5-1 and J usage is TRBJ2-5; D not resolved. Germline V gene lookup returns CDR1 SGHRS and CDR2 YFSETQ. The length of the CDR3 is 15 residues. V was pared by 4 bases and J by 3 bases, with 16 bases between. As DNA, the CDR3 is TGCGCCAGCAGCCTAACGGTGGCCAAAAAAGAGACCCAGTACTTC. Its translation is CASSLTVAKKETQYF.

This clonotype was seen a few times. The V gene is TRBV11-2, the J gene TRBJ1-4, with D possibly matching TRBD1 (6 bases). This CDR3 comprises 15 residues. Deletions cut 5 bases from V and 3 bases from J, with 13 bases between. Germline-derived CDR1 and CDR2 are SGHAT and FQNNGV. CDR3 amino acids: CASSNSGQPNEKLFF. In nucleotides, the CDR3 is TGTGCCAGCAGCAATTCAGGACAGCCTAATGAAAAACTGTTTTTT.

This clonotype was counted ten times or more. The rearrangement links TRBV20-1 to TRBJ2-1, with D perhaps matching TRBD1 (7 bases). V gave up 2 bases and J gave up 6 bases, with 17 bases separating them. The germline gives CDR1 DFQATT, CDR2 SNEGSKA (reference sequence). This CDR3 has 15 amino acids. This CDR3 is CSARRQGGNFNEQFF. The CDR3 nucleotides read TGCAGTGCTAGACGGCAGGGGGGTAACTTCAATGAGCAGTTCTTC.

This clonotype was seen a handful of times. The chain couples TRBV7-2 to TRBJ1-2; D perhaps matches TRBD1 (5 bases). The CDR3 has 15 amino acids. V gave up 5 bases and J gave up 8 bases, with 21 bases separating them. Looked up from germline, CDR1 is SGHTA and CDR2 is FQGNSA. CDR3 sequence (DNA): TGTGCCAGCAGCGTGGTGTTGCGGGGGGAAGGGGGCTACACCTTC. This translates into CASSVVLRGEGGYTF.

The genes are TRBV20-1 and TRBJ2-3; TRBD2 aligns across 10 bases. J gave up 3 bases and V 7 bases, and 4 bases lay outside the gene matches. CDR3 length: 13 amino acids. Germline lookup yields CDR1 DFQATT and CDR2 SNEGSKA (reference sequence). In DNA, the CDR3 is TGCAGTGGACTAGCGGGTCATACAGATACGCAGTATTTT. The encoded protein is CSGLAGHTDTQYF.

In its sample, this clonotype was seen a few times. The CDR3 DNA sequence: TGTGCCAGCGGAGGGGAGAACATTCAGTACTTC. Translated, it gives CASGGENIQYF. The rearrangement joins TRBV7-9 to TRBJ2-4, with D possibly matching TRBD2 (6 bases). This CDR3 spans 11 amino acids. Germline CDR1 is SEHNR and CDR2 is FQNEAQ (reference sequence). The V end was cut by 8 bases, the J end by 7 bases, with 9 bases between. Complete variable domain (other parts from reference TRBV7-9 and TRBJ2-4): DTGVSQNPRHKITKRGQNVTFRCDPISEHNRLYWYRQTLGQGPEFLTYFQNEAQLEKSRLLSDRFSAERPKGSFSTLEIQRTEQGDSAMYLCASGGENIQYFGAGTRLSVL.

V gene TRBV19 combines with J gene TRBJ2-6, with D perhaps TRBD1 (5 bases). The V gene lost 3 bases and the J gene lost 2 bases, with 8 bases spanning the gap. The CDR3 totals 15 residues. Germline V gene lookup returns CDR1 LNHDA and CDR2 SQIVND (reference sequence). In DNA, the CDR3 is TGTGCCAGTAGTATCCCAGGGCCTGGGGCCAACGTCCTGACTTTC. It codes for CASSIPGPGANVLTF.

At least ten counts were recorded for this clonotype. V is TRBV6-4 and J is TRBJ2-1; 8 bases align to TRBD2. Germline V CDR1 and CDR2: MRHNA, SNTAGT. The ends lost 5 bases at V and 5 bases at J; junction bases unmatched: 8. The CDR3 has 15 amino acids. This chain's CDR3 is CASSPFGGANNEQFF. CDR3 coding DNA: TGTGCCAGCAGTCCCTTCGGGGGGGCTAACAATGAGCAGTTCTTC.

The sample holds a few counts of this clonotype. The rearrangement uses TRBV7-2 and TRBJ1-1, with TRBD1 matching 8 bases. V gave up 8 bases and J gave up 4 bases; unmatched junction bases: 9. Germline values: CDR1 SGHTA, CDR2 FQGNSA. This CDR3 has 14 amino acids. CDR3 sequence reads: CASGRTGIGTEAFF. In DNA form, the CDR3 reads TGTGCCAGCGGGAGGACAGGGATCGGCACTGAAGCTTTCTTT.

As for this clonotype: The junction differs from germline at one of its ends, possibly a read error. The chain couples TRBV4-1 to TRBJ2-2; D perhaps matches TRBD1 (6 bases). Germline V gene lookup returns CDR1 MGHRA and CDR2 YSYEKL. This CDR3 has 16 amino acids. The CDR3: CASSHVTGRNSGELFF. The CDR3, as DNA: TGCGCCAGCAGCCACGTGACAGGTCGGAACTCCGGGGAGCTGTTTTTT.

This clonotype appeared many times. The chain combines TRBV7-3 with TRBJ2-1; 9 nucleotides line up with TRBD1. CDR3 length equals 13 residues. V gave up 5 bases and J gave up 5 bases; unmatched junction bases: 1. Germline V gene lookup returns CDR1 SGHTA and CDR2 FQGTGA. The CDR3 DNA reads as TGTGCCAGCAGCCGGACAGGGGACAATGAGCAGTTCTTC. Its protein product is CASSRTGDNEQFF.

The rearrangement links TRBV6-5 to TRBJ2-7; 7 nucleotides agree with TRBD1. V was pared by 4 bases and J by 2 bases, with 5 bases of the junction left unmatched. Per the germline V gene, CDR1 is MNHEY and CDR2 is SVGAGI. This CDR3 is built from 14 residues. The CDR3 loop reads CASSLQGFPYEQYV. The CDR3, as DNA: TGTGCCAGCAGTTTACAGGGGTTCCCCTACGAGCAGTACGTC.

Ten or more counts support this clonotype. The V gene is TRBV11-1, the J gene TRBJ2-5; 8 bases match TRBD1. The CDR3 contains 15 residues. From germline, CDR1 is SGHAT and CDR2 FQDESV (reference sequence). V lost 5 bases and J lost 2; bases outside the gene matches: 7. Written as DNA, the CDR3 is TGTGCCAGCAGCCGTTCCGGGACAGGACAAGAGACCCAGTACTTC. Protein: CASSRSGTGQETQYF.

This clonotype was seen a few times. The chain uses TRBV5-1 and TRBJ1-6, with D possibly being TRBD1 (6 bases). V was pared by 4 bases and J by 4 bases, with 9 bases between. This CDR3 is built from 14 residues. The germline gives CDR1 SGHRS, CDR2 YFSETQ. The CDR3 loop is CASSVTGYNSPLHF. The CDR3, as DNA: TGCGCCAGCAGCGTGACAGGATATAATTCACCCCTCCACTTT.

This clonotype was recorded at least ten times. V usage is TRBV6-4 and J usage is TRBJ1-4; D is uncertain. Trimming cost V 6 bases and J 0 bases, with 8 bases left between them. The CDR3 has 14 amino acids. Germline lookup yields CDR1 MRHNA and CDR2 SNTAGT. The DNA for the CDR3 is TGTGCCAGCAGAGACACCGCAACTAATGAAAAACTGTTTTTT. It codes for CASRDTATNEKLFF.

This clonotype has more than one count but fewer than ten. The V and J genes are TRBV20-1 and TRBJ2-7; a possible D gene is TRBD1 (5 bases). The V and J ends lost 6 bases and 6 bases respectively, with 21 bases between them. Germline CDR1 and CDR2: DFQATT and SNEGSKA (reference sequence). CDR3 length equals 14 residues. This CDR3 reads CSAITEPQRGEQYF. The CDR3 DNA sequence: TGCAGTGCCATTACTGAACCCCAAAGGGGCGAGCAGTACTTC.

Ten or more counts support this clonotype. V and J are TRBV20-1 and TRBJ2-3; a possible D gene is TRBD2 (6 bases). The length of the CDR3 is 14 residues. V gave up 0 bases and J gave up 1 base, with 8 bases separating them. The germline gives CDR1 DFQATT, CDR2 SNEGSKA (reference sequence). The CDR3 DNA reads as TGCAGTGCTAGAGAGGGCGGGGGCACAGATACGCAGTATTTT. Its translation is CSAREGGGTDTQYF.

CDR3 sequence reads: CASSYSMGVGKTQYF. As DNA, the CDR3 is TGTGCCAGCAGTTACTCGATGGGGGTGGGGAAGACCCAGTACTTC. The rearrangement joins TRBV6-5 to TRBJ2-5; either TRBD1 or TRBD2 may fit D (5 bases each). Germline CDR1 and CDR2: MNHEY and SVGAGI. Trimming took off 0 bases at V and 6 bases at J, with 14 bases between the two ends. The CDR3 sequence is 15 residues long.

This clonotype was observed at least ten times. The V and J genes are TRBV6-2 or TRBV6-3 and TRBJ1-5; D remains ambiguous. This CDR3 is 13 amino acids long. Germline CDR1 is MNHEY and CDR2 is SVGEGT. Trimming removed 7 bases at V and 5 bases at J, with 12 bases between. CDR3 sequence (DNA): TGTGCCAGCACCCCCTGGGTAGATCAGCCCCAGCATTTT. As protein: CASTPWVDQPQHF.

The sample holds many counts of this clonotype. J is TRBJ2-2 and V is TRBV12-3 or TRBV12-4; perhaps TRBD2 as D (6 bases). Trimming removed 3 bases at V and 6 bases at J, with 11 bases between. The CDR3 runs to 14 residues. The CDR3 nucleotides are TGTGCCAGCAGTTTCTCGACTAGTTCCGGGGAGCTGTTTTTT. Protein: CASSFSTSSGELFF.

This clonotype has a count of ten or more. This chain joins TRBV20-1 and TRBJ2-7; D might be TRBD1 or TRBD2, each matching 5 bases. Germline values: CDR1 DFQATT, CDR2 SNEGSKA (reference sequence). CDR3 length equals 14 residues. Trimming took 1 base from V and 7 from J, leaving 17 bases between them. The CDR3 region has the DNA TGCAGTGCTAGAGCACGGGGCCTCGCATGGGAGCAGTACGTC. Its protein product is CSARARGLAWEQYV.

There are a few counts of this clonotype. This chain connects TRBV7-2 to TRBJ1-1; D is possibly TRBD1 (5 bases). CDR3 length: 15 residues. Trimming shortened V by 4 bases and J by 3 bases, and 15 bases separated the two germline ends. Germline assignment: CDR1 SGHTA and CDR2 FQGNSA. CDR3 loop: CASSWVGARDTEAFF. The CDR3 coding sequence is TGTGCCAGCAGCTGGGTTGGGGCTAGGGACACTGAAGCTTTCTTT. The full variable domain, its missing parts supplied by reference TRBV7-2 and TRBJ1-1, is GAGVSQSPSNKVTEKGKDVELRCDPISGHTALYWYRQSLGQGLEFLIYFQGNSAPDKSGLPSDRFSAERTGGSVSTLTIQRTQQEDSAVYLCASSWVGARDTEAFFGQGTRLTVV.

This clonotype showed up many times. The chain links TRBV3-1 to TRBJ2-3; 9 bases line up with TRBD1. After removal of 5 bases from V and 8 bases from J, the junction contained 11 bases not matched to a gene. The V gene's germline CDR1 is LGHDT and CDR2 YNNKEL (reference sequence). CDR3 length: 15 amino acids. Here the CDR3 reads CASSSPGQGGGTQYF. In DNA, the CDR3 is TGTGCCAGCAGCTCCCCGGGACAGGGCGGGGGTACGCAGTATTTT.

This clonotype was counted at least ten times. This sequence joins TRBV4-3 and TRBJ2-1; TRBD1 aligns across 8 bases. The ends lost 7 bases at V and 7 bases at J; junction bases unmatched: 9. The CDR3 runs 14 residues. Germline CDR1 is LGHNA and CDR2 is YSLEER. The CDR3: CASTTGTGENEQFF. CDR3 sequence (DNA): TGCGCCAGCACTACCGGGACAGGCGAGAATGAGCAGTTCTTC.

This clonotype was found a few times. V gene TRBV7-2 combines with J gene TRBJ2-5, with 11 bases matching TRBD2. Trimming took 3 bases from V and 0 from J; bases not matched to a gene: 12. The CDR3 loop spans 19 amino acids. Germline V gives CDR1 SGHTA, CDR2 FQGNSA. DNA for the CDR3: TGTGCCAGCAGCTTTTTTGTTGTACTAGCGGGGGTGAACCAAGAGACCCAGTACTTC. Protein: CASSFFVVLAGVNQETQYF.

At least ten counts were recorded for this clonotype. The V call is TRBV5-1, the J call TRBJ2-3, with 10 bases matching TRBD2. The germline gives CDR1 SGHRS, CDR2 YFSETQ. This CDR3 spans 15 amino acids. Trimming removed 4 bases from V and 10 bases from J; junction bases left unmatched: 12. In DNA, the CDR3 is TGCGCCAGCAGCGGAATAGCGGGGGGTTACGGTGCGCAGTATTTT. Translated, it gives CASSGIAGGYGAQYF.